This T cell receptor beta chain was recovered during a study of naive and memory T cell subsets. Two oligonucleotides, mixed equimolar, formed the beta constant-region primer covering TRBC1 and TRBC2. Ligated cDNA was amplified by four rounds of PCR with nested alpha and beta constant-region primers and SP2. A 12-nucleotide UMI and the SP2 primer were added to the cDNA 3' end by oligonucleotide ligation. MiXCR, applied by TCRdb to the UMI-ligation and nested PCR reads, yields one record per CDR3 protein. The table records roughly 100,000 distinct CDR3 sequences, roughly 15% of them present only once. The J segment lost 1 base and the V segment lost 3 bases, leaving 3 bases of the junction unmatched. Per the germline V gene, CDR1 is MDHEN and CDR2 is SYDVKM. This CDR3 contains 15 residues. Study-wide results and limits: Especially in CD8 cells, naive repertoires contained a few larger clonotypes, possibly CD45RA-re-expressing memory cells. Gini index rose across naive, CM, EM and EMRA in CD4 and CD8. Over 85% of naive TCR sequences appeared only once, unlike memory subsets.

This clonotype was detected many times. Its specificity is unknown. The TCR comes from a human donor in good health. The material sequenced was naive CD8+ T cells from blood. This chain links TRBV28 with TRBJ2-5; 9 bases are a match to TRBD1. DNA of the CDR3: TGTGCCAGCAGTTTGGACAGGGGAATCCAAGAGACCCAGTACTTC. Protein sequence: CASSLDRGIQETQYF.